Described below is a single T cell receptor beta chain sequence and its context. Its antigen is still unknown. These data originate in a study of T cell clonotyping in hematopoietic cell transplantation. Here immunoSEQ multiplex PCR was the method, and the copy in TCRdb shows in-frame clones only, minus some. Of fewer than 20,000 clones listed, roughly 84% were seen once; the top ten hold roughly 4.2%. The V and J ends lost 6 bases and 7 bases, in that order; junction bases with no gene match: 8. The germline V gene encodes CDR1 SEHNR and CDR2 FQNEAQ (reference sequence). This CDR3 has 16 residues. Study-wide findings and caveats: At the given depth, recipient repertoires were over 95% de novo clonotypes.

The sample was PBMCs, taken 100 days after allogeneic stem cell transplant. The chain combines TRBV7-9 with TRBJ1-6, with 11 bases lining up with TRBD1. The sequence derives from a male patient between 60 and 69 years old who had an allogeneic stem cell transplant from a related donor, so the T cells may come from the graft donor. Some clones in this sample may be carry-over from other donors' samples. CDR3 in DNA: TGTGCCAGCAGATCTGGACAGGGGGCGTTAAATTCACCCCTCCACTTT. Amino acid sequence: CASRSGQGALNSPLHF.